The 4 T cell receptor beta chains given below trace back to one sample, sequenced in a study of cytomegalovirus exposure and HLA in healthy donors. The data were produced by immunoSEQ multiplex PCR, yet TCRdb's version contains in-frame clones alone and is incomplete. The sample lists tens of thousands of clones, around four fifths occurring once. The sample consisted of PBMCs. The receptors originated from a man younger than 40 in good health and CMV-seronegative.

This chain joins TRBV2 and TRBJ1-1; D unclear. Looked up from germline, CDR1 is SNHLY and CDR2 is FYNNEI. Trimming cost V 5 bases and J 10 bases, with 17 bases left between them. The CDR3 spans 13 residues. The chain's CDR3 is CASSLNQLSVAFF. The CDR3, as DNA: TGTGCCAGCAGTCTAAACCAACTGTCGGTAGCTTTCTTT.

This clone was counted a single time. This chain uses TRBV5-4 with TRBJ2-3, with D tentatively TRBD1 (5 bases). V dropped 0 bases and J dropped 4 bases, with 9 bases sitting between them. Germline assignment: CDR1 SGHNT and CDR2 YYREEE (reference sequence). The CDR3 sequence is 14 residues long. The chain's CDR3 is CASSLEQGPDTQYF. The CDR3 region has the DNA TGTGCCAGCAGCTTGGAGCAGGGCCCAGATACGCAGTATTTT.

Regarding this clone: This likely traces to a read error, being one base from a far larger clone. The chain links TRBV6-5 to TRBJ2-3; the match to TRBD2 covers 13 bases. In germline, CDR1 is MNHEY, CDR2 SVGAGI. There are 15 residues in the CDR3. The CDR3 sequence is CVSSGLAGGTDTQYF. CDR3 DNA sequence: TGTGTCAGCAGTGGACTAGCGGGAGGCACAGATACGCAGTATTTT.

V is TRBV9 and J is TRBJ1-1; 8 nucleotides match TRBD1. Germline-derived CDR1 and CDR2 are SGDLS and YYNGEE. Trimming took 0 bases from V and 5 from J; bases not matched to a gene: 6. CDR3 length: 15 residues. CDR3 loop: CASSVGQGAGTEAFF. In DNA, the CDR3 is TGTGCCAGCAGCGTAGGCCAGGGGGCTGGGACTGAAGCTTTCTTT.